This entry is about one T cell receptor beta chain. This entry comes from a study of blood T cell repertoires in COVID-19. Germline values: CDR1 SGHDT, CDR2 YYEEEE. The CDR3 is 14 amino acids. V was cut by 0 bases and J by 5 bases, with 8 bases left in between. Per the authors' pipeline: Researchers report that nucleated cell counts were estimated from reference gene primer amplification. Measured with immunoSEQ multiplex PCR; TCRdb has only the in-frame clones, and not every one. V and J calls and clone size are given by that table; D and trimming were obtained from the DNA. The sample has over 120,000 clones, around nine tenths seen once.

J is TRBJ1-4 and V is TRBV5-6, with D unclear. This sequence was found in a woman in her forties or fifties with active or convalescent COVID-19. Sequencing input: peripheral blood. The CDR3 loop is CASSLGRYNEKLFF. The CDR3 DNA sequence: TGTGCCAGCAGCTTGGGCAGATACAATGAAAAACTGTTTTTT.